This T cell receptor beta chain was sequenced during a study of blood T cell repertoires in COVID-19. It was during active infection that Seattle patients were enrolled and then longitudinally followed. Only in-frame clones appear in the TCRdb table, and some are missing; sequencing was by immunoSEQ multiplex PCR. Among about 370,000 clones listed, 89% were seen once. V lost 5 bases to trimming and J lost 4 bases, with 17 bases between them. Germline CDR1 SGHTA, CDR2 FQGNSA. This CDR3 is built from 15 residues. The chain joins TRBV7-2 to TRBJ1-2; D perhaps matches TRBD1 (6 bases). The sequence was collected from a woman in her thirties with COVID-19, enrolled during active disease. Specimen: peripheral blood. Written as DNA, the CDR3 is TGTGCCAGCAGCAAAAACAGGGTTAGTAGCTATGGCTACACCTTC. Its protein product is CASSKNRVSSYGYTF.